This is a list of T cell receptor beta chains from one sample in a study of blood T cells in healthy people across ages. TCRdb re-derived calls from the 5' RACE reads in MiXCR, one entry per CDR3 protein. The data show about a million distinct CDR3 sequences, roughly 52% seen once. Specimen: blood. These receptors were collected from a man aged 25 to 45 in good health. CDR3s include the opening cysteine and the closing phenylalanine or tryptophan. Expanded clones are given a class, and other clones once, few, many or no size at all.

size: NA
V: TRBV15
CDR3: CATSRDSSSGELFF

size: once
V: TRBV13
CDR3: CASSGLGSGESAQYF

size: NA
V: TRBV11-3
CDR3: CASSLSGPSVHEQFF

size: few
V: TRBV7-2
CDR3: CASSFSTGGTDTQYF

size: NA
V: TRBV25-1
CDR3: CASSVVGQGTTDTQYF

size: NA
V: TRBV6-5
CDR3: CASSYSKYPAGSYNEQFF

size: NA
V: TRBV6-6
CDR3: CASTKEGASYEQYF

size: NA
V: TRBV7-2
CDR3: CASSLAGAKADTQYF

size: NA
V: TRBV20-1
CDR3: CSARGTDRDYEQYF

size: few
V: TRBV20-1
CDR3: CSAPDQRGNYEQYF

size: few
V: TRBV5-4
CDR3: CASSLTSGLRLDEQYF

size: few
V: TRBV5-1
CDR3: CASCSGTSTDTQYF

size: NA
V: TRBV29-1
CDR3: CSVEDLGNRGVTEAFF

size: few
V: TRBV20-1
CDR3: CSAYPRTGGNEQYF

size: NA
V: TRBV5-1
CDR3: CASSSHGAWQETQYF

size: few
V: TRBV29-1
CDR3: CSVTDRAREKLFF

size: NA
V: TRBV7-2
CDR3: CASSLAQRLSSYNEQFF

size: NA
V: TRBV13
CDR3: CASSHWTSGGGTDTQYF

size: few
V: TRBV10-3
CDR3: CAISEGTTYEQYF

size: NA
V: TRBV6-5
CDR3: CASSYSGSDEQFF

size: NA
V: TRBV7-9
CDR3: CASTLGNSGTDTQYF

size: many
V: TRBV29-1
CDR3: CSVEKRTANTEAFF

size: few
V: TRBV20-1
CDR3: CSARDLGPTDTQYF